This T cell receptor beta chain emerged from a study of blood T cell repertoires in COVID-19. The assay was immunoSEQ multiplex PCR, and TCRdb's table has in-frame clones only and misses some. The top ten clones hold approximately 13% of a sample with approximately 89,000 clones, roughly 77% of them seen once. The CDR3 is made up of 18 amino acids. The clonotype originates from a human donor in a cohort sampled during active COVID-19. Material: peripheral blood. The J gene is TRBJ1-5, the V gene TRBV21-1; the table's TRBD1 call for D was not verified on the DNA. TRBV21-1 is listed as a pseudogene. The CDR3 protein is CASSEGSSDRYSNQPQHF. The DNA for the CDR3 is TGTGCCAGCAGCGAGGGGTCTTCGGACAGATATAGCAATCAGCCCCAGCATTTT.